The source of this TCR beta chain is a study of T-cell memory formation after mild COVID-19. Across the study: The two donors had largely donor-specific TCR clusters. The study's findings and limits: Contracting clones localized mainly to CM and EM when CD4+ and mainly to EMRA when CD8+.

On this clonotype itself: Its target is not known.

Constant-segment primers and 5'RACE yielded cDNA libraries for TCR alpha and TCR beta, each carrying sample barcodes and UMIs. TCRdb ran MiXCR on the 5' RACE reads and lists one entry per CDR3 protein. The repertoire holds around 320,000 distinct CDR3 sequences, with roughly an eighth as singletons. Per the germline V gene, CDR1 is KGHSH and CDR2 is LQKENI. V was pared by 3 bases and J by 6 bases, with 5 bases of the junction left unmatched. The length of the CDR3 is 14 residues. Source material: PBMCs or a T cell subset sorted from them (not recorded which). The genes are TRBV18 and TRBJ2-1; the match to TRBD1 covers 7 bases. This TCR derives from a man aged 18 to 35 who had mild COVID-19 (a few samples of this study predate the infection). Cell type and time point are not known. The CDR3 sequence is CASSPRDSPNEQFF. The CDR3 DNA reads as TGTGCCAGCTCACCCCGGGACAGCCCCAATGAGCAGTTCTTC.